These 24 T cell receptor beta chains came from one sample sequenced in a study of blood T cell repertoires in COVID-19. TCRdb's copy holds only in-frame clones and misses some; the assay was immunoSEQ multiplex PCR. The table records 130,000 to 150,000 clones, approximately 88% of them present only once. Material: PBMCs or T cells enriched from blood (not recorded which). The receptors shown here come from a woman in her thirties with acute COVID-19.

The genes are TRBV18 and TRBJ2-7; 12 nucleotides align to TRBD1. The germline CDR1 and CDR2 sequences are KGHSH and LQKENI. The CDR3 covers 17 residues. The junction had 13 bases not matched to a gene; V was cut back by 3 bases and J by 7 bases. This CDR3 is CASSPNIPGTGGGEQYF. In nucleotides, the CDR3 is TGTGCCAGCTCACCGAATATTCCCGGGACAGGGGGCGGGGAGCAGTACTTC. The variable domain in full, completed from reference TRBV18 and TRBJ2-7, reads NAGVMQNPRHLVRRRGQEARLRCSPMKGHSHVYWYRQLPEEGLKFMVYLQKENIIDESGMPKERFSAEFPKEGPSILRIQQVVRGDSAAYFCASSPNIPGTGGGEQYFGPGTRLTVT.

The rearrangement uses TRBV27 and TRBJ1-2; 7 bases are shared with TRBD1. Per germline, CDR1 MNHEY and CDR2 SMNVEV (reference sequence). With V trimmed by 2 bases and J by 3 bases, 9 bases remained unmatched. CDR3 length equals 16 residues. CDR3 nucleotides: TGTGCCAGCAGTTTACTCGCGGCAGGGGGGTACTATGGCTACACCTTC. This codes for CASSLLAAGGYYGYTF.

This chain joins TRBV10-3 and TRBJ2-1, with TRBD2 matching over 7 bases. This CDR3 region has 14 residues. From germline, CDR1 is ENHRY and CDR2 SYGVKD. V dropped 2 bases and J dropped 6; count of bases not matched to a gene: 4. The CDR3: CAISEAGDLNEQFF. The DNA for the CDR3 is TGTGCCATCAGTGAGGCGGGAGATCTCAATGAGCAGTTCTTC.

The chain joins TRBV28 to TRBJ1-6, with D perhaps matching TRBD1 (6 bases). V was cut by 2 bases and J by 8 bases, with 10 bases left in between. Per germline, CDR1 MDHEN and CDR2 SYDVKM. This CDR3 spans 14 amino acids. The CDR3 region is CASSLRTVHSPLHF. CDR3 in DNA: TGTGCCAGCAGTTTAAGGACAGTTCATTCACCCCTCCACTTT.

This chain joins TRBV28 and TRBJ1-5; D is unresolved. V was shortened by 4 bases and J by 6 bases, with 4 bases between the two germline ends. Germline lookup yields CDR1 MDHEN and CDR2 SYDVKM. This CDR3 is 11 amino acids long. CDR3 loop: CASSSRQPQHF. The CDR3 coding sequence is TGTGCCAGCAGTTCCCGTCAGCCCCAGCATTTT.

The J gene is TRBJ2-1, the V gene TRBV24-1, with D hard to call. In germline, CDR1 is KGHDR, CDR2 SFDVKD. This CDR3 is built from 15 residues. V was cut by 3 bases and J by 0 bases, with 8 bases left in between. CDR3 residues: CATSDRRSSYNEQFF. The CDR3 DNA is TGTGCCACCAGTGATAGGAGAAGCTCCTACAATGAGCAGTTCTTC.

J is TRBJ2-2 and V is TRBV14; 10 bases are a match to TRBD2. The CDR3 length is 15 residues. Germline CDR1 SGHDN, CDR2 FVKESK. V lost 4 bases to trimming and J lost 5 bases; unmatched junction nucleotides: 4. The CDR3 loop is CASSPSGSRTGELFF. In DNA, the CDR3 is TGTGCCAGCAGCCCTAGCGGGAGTAGGACCGGGGAGCTGTTTTTT. The entire variable domain, with the rest obtained from reference TRBV14 and TRBJ2-2, is as follows: EAGVTQFPSHSVIEKGQTVTLRCDPISGHDNLYWYRRVMGKEIKFLLHFVKESKQDESGMPNNRFLAERTGGTYSTLKVQPAELEDSGVYFCASSPSGSRTGELFFGEGSRLTVL.

V is TRBV2 and J is TRBJ2-1; TRBD2 matches 10 bases. V shed 1 base, J shed 3 bases, and the junction held 0 bases outside the gene matches. The CDR3 covers 15 residues. CDR1 is SNHLY, CDR2 FYNNEI, per germline. As DNA, the CDR3 is TGTGCCAGCAGTGAAGGGACTAGCGGCTACAATGAGCAGTTCTTC. Residues: CASSEGTSGYNEQFF. Drawing the rest from reference TRBV2 and TRBJ2-1, the complete variable domain is EPEVTQTPSHQVTQMGQEVILRCVPISNHLYFYWYRQILGQKVEFLVSFYNNEISEKSEIFDDQFSVERPDGSNFTLKIRSTKLEDSAMYFCASSEGTSGYNEQFFGPGTRLTVL.

The rearrangement uses TRBV28 and TRBJ1-1, with a possible D match to TRBD1 (6 bases). The V end lost 3 bases, the J end lost 7 bases, and 18 bases lay between the germline ends. The germline V gene has CDR1 MDHEN and CDR2 SYDVKM. The CDR3 sequence is 15 residues long. Written as DNA, the CDR3 is TGTGCCAGCAGTTTCCCTAGATCAGGGGCAAATGAAGCTTTCTTT. Residues: CASSFPRSGANEAFF.

The chain employs TRBV6-5 and TRBJ2-1; D is ambiguous. V was clipped by 3 bases and J by 4 bases, with 13 bases between them. There are 15 residues in the CDR3. Looked up from germline, CDR1 is MNHEY and CDR2 is SVGAGI. Here the CDR3 reads CASSYAVSAYNEQFF. The CDR3 nucleotides are TGTGCCAGCAGTTATGCAGTCAGCGCGTACAATGAGCAGTTCTTC.

The rearrangement links TRBV9 to TRBJ2-7, with TRBD1 matching 10 bases. With V trimmed by 4 bases and J by 6 bases, 4 bases remained unmatched. Germline lookup yields CDR1 SGDLS and CDR2 YYNGEE. The CDR3 runs to 13 residues. CDR3: CASSPGQGPEQYF. Here the CDR3 DNA reads TGTGCCAGCAGCCCGGGACAGGGGCCCGAGCAGTACTTC.

The chain is built from TRBV2 and TRBJ2-1; TRBD2 aligns across 7 bases. V was pared by 0 bases and J by 4 bases, with 3 bases of the junction left unmatched. The CDR3 is 15 residues long. Germline V lookup: CDR1 SNHLY, CDR2 FYNNEI. CDR3 protein: CASSEARESYNEQFF. The DNA for the CDR3 is TGTGCCAGCAGTGAAGCGCGGGAGAGTTACAATGAGCAGTTCTTC.

The V call is TRBV28, the J call TRBJ2-7; D not resolved. Germline CDR1 and CDR2: MDHEN and SYDVKM. The CDR3 has 15 amino acids. V lost 6 bases and J 2 bases, leaving 17 bases between the germline ends. This chain's CDR3 is CASSPLKAHPYEQYF. CDR3 nucleotide sequence: TGTGCCAGCAGCCCTCTCAAAGCCCACCCCTACGAGCAGTACTTC. Full variable domain (outside the CDR3, taken from reference TRBV28 and TRBJ2-7): DVKVTQSSRYLVKRTGEKVFLECVQDMDHENMFWYRQDPGLGLRLIYFSYDVKMKEKGDIPEGYSVSREKKERFSLILESASTNQTSMYLCASSPLKAHPYEQYFGPGTRLTVT.

The chain uses TRBV28 and TRBJ1-5, with a tentative D call TRBD1 (6 bases). The CDR3 sequence is 18 residues long. V lost 10 bases, J lost 2 bases, and 27 bases lay in between. CDR1 MDHEN and CDR2 SYDVKM come from the germline V gene. This CDR3 reads CATQFPTGTLRGNQPQHF. Written as DNA, the CDR3 is TGTGCCACCCAGTTTCCCACAGGGACCCTTAGGGGCAATCAGCCCCAGCATTTT.

CDR3 in amino acids: CSAEALWAGVVGGTDTQYF. The CDR3 DNA reads TGCAGCGCCGAGGCTTTATGGGCGGGAGTGGTGGGTGGCACAGATACGCAGTATTTT. This chain links TRBV29-1 with TRBJ2-3, with 7 bases that match TRBD2. This CDR3 region has 19 residues. The junction had 23 bases not matched to a gene; V was cut back by 7 bases and J by 1 base. Germline V gene data show CDR1 as SQVTM and CDR2 as ANQGSEA.

This clone was recorded only once. This sequence joins TRBV28 and TRBJ2-3; 10 bases are shared with TRBD2. Germline trimming cut 0 bases from V and 4 bases from J; bases unmatched to any gene: 7. Germline assignment: CDR1 MDHEN and CDR2 SYDVKM. This CDR3 is built from 17 residues. CDR3 coding DNA: TGTGCCAGCAGTTTATGGGCCAGCGGGAGGGCCTCAGATACGCAGTATTTT. It encodes CASSLWASGRASDTQYF. Based on the CDR3 plus reference TRBV28 and TRBJ2-3, the full variable domain is DVKVTQSSRYLVKRTGEKVFLECVQDMDHENMFWYRQDPGLGLRLIYFSYDVKMKEKGDIPEGYSVSREKKERFSLILESASTNQTSMYLCASSLWASGRASDTQYFGPGTRLTVL.

This chain links TRBV28 with TRBJ1-1, with unresolved D. V lost 2 bases to trimming and J lost 5 bases, with 15 bases between them. The CDR3 contains 15 residues. Germline V gives CDR1 MDHEN, CDR2 SYDVKM. The CDR3: CASSLPVQSGTEAFF. The CDR3, as DNA: TGTGCCAGCAGTTTACCCGTACAGTCGGGAACTGAAGCTTTCTTT.

In nucleotides, the CDR3 is TGTGCCAGCTCATCGGACAGGGAAGTTATCACCGGGGAGCTGTTTTTT. Its protein product is CASSSDREVITGELFF. The V gene is TRBV18, the J gene TRBJ2-2; 8 bases match TRBD1. Unmatched junction bases numbered 9, after V lost 5 bases and J lost 4 bases. This CDR3 region has 16 residues. Germline V gives CDR1 KGHSH, CDR2 LQKENI.

The V gene is TRBV2, the J gene TRBJ1-3; D gene uncertain. Germline V CDR1 and CDR2: SNHLY, FYNNEI. CDR3 length equals 12 residues. V was cut by 7 bases and J by 7 bases, with 11 bases left in between. CDR3 coding DNA: TGTGCCAGCACAATGGGGAGTAACACCATATATTTT. It translates to CASTMGSNTIYF.

V gene TRBV18 combines with J gene TRBJ1-4; D not resolved. CDR3 length equals 16 residues. V lost 2 bases to trimming and J lost 6 bases, with 16 bases between them. Germline loops: CDR1 KGHSH, CDR2 LQKENI. The DNA for the CDR3 is TGTGCCAGCTCACCAACCGGCGGGGTGGGAGATGAAAAACTGTTTTTT. Translation: CASSPTGGVGDEKLFF.

This chain links TRBV11-2 with TRBJ2-4; TRBD2 agrees at 14 bases. Per the germline V gene, CDR1 is SGHAT and CDR2 is FQNNGV. CDR3 length: 18 amino acids. J gave up 5 bases and V 1 base, and 7 bases lay outside the gene matches. The CDR3 DNA follows: TGTGCCAGCAGCTTAGTTGGGACTAGCGGGAGAATTGAAAACATTCAGTACTTC. Its translation: CASSLVGTSGRIENIQYF. The complete variable domain, with remaining parts taken from reference TRBV11-2 and TRBJ2-4, reads EAGVAQSPRYKIIEKRQSVAFWCNPISGHATLYWYQQILGQGPKLLIQFQNNGVVDDSQLPKDRFSAERLKGVDSTLKIQPAKLEDSAVYLCASSLVGTSGRIENIQYFGAGTRLSVL.

J is TRBJ1-5 and V is TRBV12-2; the D call of TRBD1 is as the table states it, not checked on the DNA. TRBV12-2 is a recognized pseudogene. This CDR3 is 22 amino acids long. In nucleotides, the CDR3 is TGTGCAAGTCGCGCGCAAGCTGGGCCGGGACAGGGGGCTTATTCGGTCAATCAGCCCCAGCATTTT. This sequence encodes CASRAQAGPGQGAYSVNQPQHF.

This chain links TRBV5-5 with TRBJ2-3, with 8 positions matching TRBD2. With V trimmed by 4 bases and J by 0 bases, 16 bases remained unmatched. This CDR3 has 19 amino acids. Per germline, CDR1 SGHKS and CDR2 YYEKEE (reference sequence). CDR3: CASSPGGAGLIGSTDTQYF. The DNA for the CDR3 is TGTGCCAGCAGCCCGGGGGGGGCGGGACTAATCGGGAGCACAGATACGCAGTATTTT.

The rearrangement uses TRBV27 and TRBJ2-3; D gene uncertain. Per the germline V gene, CDR1 is MNHEY and CDR2 is SMNVEV (reference sequence). There are 13 residues in the CDR3. Trimming left V 6 bases short and J 2 bases short, with 9 bases between. For the CDR3, the DNA is TGTGCCAGCAGCCTCTCCCTCACAGATACGCAGTATTTT. This codes for CASSLSLTDTQYF.